One T cell receptor (beta chain) is described in this entry. This entry comes from a study of blood T cell repertoires in COVID-19. The J segment lost 8 bases and the V segment lost 1 base, leaving 6 bases of the junction unmatched. Germline lookup yields CDR1 SGDLS and CDR2 YYNGEE. This CDR3 is built from 15 residues. Participants came from some 23 US areas, aged about 18 to 89 years. Some clones are missing from TCRdb's copy, which holds only in-frame ones; the method was immunoSEQ multiplex PCR. The sample consists of roughly 200,000 clones, more than 80% of them appearing once. Sequenced material: PBMCs or T cells enriched from blood (not recorded which). The chain recombines TRBV9 with TRBJ1-2; the match to TRBD1 covers 12 bases. This sequence was found in a man aged 40-49 years who had recovered from COVID-19. The CDR3: CASSVPGQGARGYTF. The CDR3 DNA follows: TGTGCCAGCAGCGTACCGGGACAGGGGGCTCGGGGCTACACCTTC.